This T cell receptor beta chain was captured by sequencing in a study of circulating CD8 cells and anti-PD-1 response in melanoma. V trimming: 3 bases; J trimming: 2 bases; junction bases outside the gene matches: 1. Germline values: CDR1 LNHDA, CDR2 SQIVND (reference sequence). The CDR3 is made up of 13 amino acids. This clonotype was detected only a few times. TCR libraries were prepared from roughly 14 ng of total RNA with the QIAseq Immune Repertoire TCR panel. MiXCR, applied by TCRdb to the reads, yields one record per CDR3 protein. This table has 450 to 600 distinct CDR3 sequences, approximately 10% appearing once. Live CD3+CD8+TCRalphabeta+ cells were sorted into four subsets by PD-1 and/or TIGIT.

The receptor's source is a human donor with melanoma. The sample was CD8+ T cells from PBMCs, taken at baseline or after one month of anti-PD-1 therapy (not recorded which). The chain couples TRBV19 to TRBJ2-7; 7 nucleotides line up with TRBD2. CDR3 residues: CASSIAGAYEQYF. CDR3 bases: TGTGCCAGTAGTATCGCGGGAGCCTACGAGCAGTACTTC.